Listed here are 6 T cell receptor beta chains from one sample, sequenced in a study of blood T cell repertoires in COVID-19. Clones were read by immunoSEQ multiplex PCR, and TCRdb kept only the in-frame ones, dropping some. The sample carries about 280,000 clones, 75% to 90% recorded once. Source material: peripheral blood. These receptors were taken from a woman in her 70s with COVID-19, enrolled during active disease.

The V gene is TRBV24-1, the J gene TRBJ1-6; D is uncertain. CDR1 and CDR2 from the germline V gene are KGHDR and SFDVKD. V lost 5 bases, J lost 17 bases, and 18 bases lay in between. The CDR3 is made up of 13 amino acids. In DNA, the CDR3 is TGTGCCACCAGTGTCCAATGGGCCCCTCGCGTCCACTTT. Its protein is CATSVQWAPRVHF.

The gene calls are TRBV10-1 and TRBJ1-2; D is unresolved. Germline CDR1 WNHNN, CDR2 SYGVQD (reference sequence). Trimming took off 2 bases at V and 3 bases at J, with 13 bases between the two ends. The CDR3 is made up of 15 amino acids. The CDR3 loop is CASSEAQTQDYGYTF. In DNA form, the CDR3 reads TGCGCCAGCAGTGAGGCGCAGACACAAGACTATGGCTACACCTTC.

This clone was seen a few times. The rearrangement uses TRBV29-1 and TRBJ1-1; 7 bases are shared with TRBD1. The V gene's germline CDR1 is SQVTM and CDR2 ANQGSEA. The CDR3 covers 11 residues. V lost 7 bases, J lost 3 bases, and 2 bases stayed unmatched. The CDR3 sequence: CSATGDTEAFF. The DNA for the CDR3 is TGCAGCGCAACAGGGGACACTGAAGCTTTCTTT.

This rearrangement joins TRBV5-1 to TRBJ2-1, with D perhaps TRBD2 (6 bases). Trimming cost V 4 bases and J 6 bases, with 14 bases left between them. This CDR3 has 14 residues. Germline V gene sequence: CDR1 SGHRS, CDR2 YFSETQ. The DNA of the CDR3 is TGCGCCAGCAGCCGTATTGGGGGGAGCAATGAGCAGTTCTTC. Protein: CASSRIGGSNEQFF.

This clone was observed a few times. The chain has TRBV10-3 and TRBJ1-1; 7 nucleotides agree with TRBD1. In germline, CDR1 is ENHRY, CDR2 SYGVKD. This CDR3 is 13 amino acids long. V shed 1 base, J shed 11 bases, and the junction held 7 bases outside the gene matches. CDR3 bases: TGTGCCATCAGTGAGTTTAAGGAGGGGGCCGCTTTCTTT. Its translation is CAISEFKEGAAFF.

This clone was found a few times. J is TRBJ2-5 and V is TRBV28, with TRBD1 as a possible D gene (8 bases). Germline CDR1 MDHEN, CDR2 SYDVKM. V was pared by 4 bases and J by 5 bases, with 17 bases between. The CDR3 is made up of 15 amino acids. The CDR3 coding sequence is TGTGCCAGCAGTTCTCAACAGGGGGGGGTGGAGACCCAGTACTTC. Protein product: CASSSQQGGVETQYF. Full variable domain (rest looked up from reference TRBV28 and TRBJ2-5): DVKVTQSSRYLVKRTGEKVFLECVQDMDHENMFWYRQDPGLGLRLIYFSYDVKMKEKGDIPEGYSVSREKKERFSLILESASTNQTSMYLCASSSQQGGVETQYFGPGTRLLVL.